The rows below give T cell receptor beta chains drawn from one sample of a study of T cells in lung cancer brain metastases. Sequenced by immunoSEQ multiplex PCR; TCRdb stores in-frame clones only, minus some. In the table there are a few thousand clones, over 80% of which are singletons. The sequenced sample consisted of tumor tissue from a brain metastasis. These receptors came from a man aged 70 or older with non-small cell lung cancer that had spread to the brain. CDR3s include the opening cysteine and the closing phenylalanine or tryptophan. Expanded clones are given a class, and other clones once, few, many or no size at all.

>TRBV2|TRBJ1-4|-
CASSRTVEKLFF
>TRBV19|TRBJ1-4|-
CASSIWTGAPNEKLFF
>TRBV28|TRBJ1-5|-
CASRWTGNQPQHF
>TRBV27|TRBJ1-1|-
CASSRPGQGTEAFF
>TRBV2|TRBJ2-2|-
CATDGVTGELFF
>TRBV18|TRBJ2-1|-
CASSPPGLASTTEQFF
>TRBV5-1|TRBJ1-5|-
CASSLDSTPNQPQHF
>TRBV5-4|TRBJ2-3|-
CASSPDNPDTQYF
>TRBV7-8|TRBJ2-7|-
CASSLETGSYEQYF
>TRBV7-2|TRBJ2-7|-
CASSTGTEGYKEQYF
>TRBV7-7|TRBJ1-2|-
CAFLAGTGANYGYTF
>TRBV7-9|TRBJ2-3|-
CASTRENTQYF
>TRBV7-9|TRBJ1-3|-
CASSSSGAAGNTIYF
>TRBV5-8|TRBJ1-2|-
CASSLTDVRSYGYTF
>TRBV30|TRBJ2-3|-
CAWSLWGASTNTQYF
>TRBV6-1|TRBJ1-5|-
CASSATGGNQPQHF
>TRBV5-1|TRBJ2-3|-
CASSLTDTQYF
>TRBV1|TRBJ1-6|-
CTSSQFDSPLRTYNSPLHF
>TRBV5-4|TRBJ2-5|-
CASSQLQGQEETQYF
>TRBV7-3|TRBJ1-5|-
CASSLITRPYQPQHF
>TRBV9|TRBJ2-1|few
CASSEGLAYNEQFF
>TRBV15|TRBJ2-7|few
CATSIKRAGTLTYEQYF
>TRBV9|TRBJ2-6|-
CASSVETASSGANVLTF
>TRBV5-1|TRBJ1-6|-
CASSIDRGVNSPLHF
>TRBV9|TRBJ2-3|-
CASSVNSGGLDTQYF
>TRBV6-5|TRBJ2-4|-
CASGAGIAKNIQYF
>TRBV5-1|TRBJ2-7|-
CASRGLAGGLGSNEQYF
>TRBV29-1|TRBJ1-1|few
CSALRGKAEAFF
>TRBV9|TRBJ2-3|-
CASSVAPGPGSDTQYF
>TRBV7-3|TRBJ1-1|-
CASSSQGGANTEAFF
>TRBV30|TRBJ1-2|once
CAWSSTAYNYGYTF
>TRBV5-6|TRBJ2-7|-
CASSLRPSGGNEQYF
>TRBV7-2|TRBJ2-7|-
CASSSNGRGGSEQYF
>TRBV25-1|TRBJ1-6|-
CASSVDIRNSPLHF
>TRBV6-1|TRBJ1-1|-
CASSESLGTGGTEAFF
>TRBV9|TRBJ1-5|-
CASSVVRQSPKWQPQHF
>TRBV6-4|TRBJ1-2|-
CASSETGGSNYGYTF